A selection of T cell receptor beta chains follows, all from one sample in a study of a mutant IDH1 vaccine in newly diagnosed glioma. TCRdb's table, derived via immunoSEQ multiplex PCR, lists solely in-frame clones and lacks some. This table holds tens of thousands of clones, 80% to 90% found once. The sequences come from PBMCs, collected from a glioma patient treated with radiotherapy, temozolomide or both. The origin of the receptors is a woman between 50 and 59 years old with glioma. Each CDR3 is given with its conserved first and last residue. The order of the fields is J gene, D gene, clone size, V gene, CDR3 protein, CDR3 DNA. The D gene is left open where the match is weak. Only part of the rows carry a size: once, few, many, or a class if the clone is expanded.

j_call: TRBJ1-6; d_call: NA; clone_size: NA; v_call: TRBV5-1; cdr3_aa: CASSLGPGVNSPLHF; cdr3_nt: TGCGCCAGCAGCTTGGGACCGGGGGTCAATTCACCCCTCCACTTT
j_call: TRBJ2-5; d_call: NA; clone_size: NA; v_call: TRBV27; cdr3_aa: CASSFLPAQQETQYF; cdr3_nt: TGTGCCAGCAGTTTTCTCCCGGCACAGCAAGAGACCCAGTACTTC
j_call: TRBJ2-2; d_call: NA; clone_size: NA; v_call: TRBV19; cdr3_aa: CASSAARDIRTGELFF; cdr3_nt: TGTGCCAGTAGTGCGGCGCGAGATATTCGCACCGGGGAGCTGTTTTTT
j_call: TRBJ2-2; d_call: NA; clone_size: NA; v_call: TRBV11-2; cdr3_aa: CASSFQYGELFF; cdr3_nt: TGTGCCAGCAGCTTCCAGTACGGGGAGCTGTTTTTT
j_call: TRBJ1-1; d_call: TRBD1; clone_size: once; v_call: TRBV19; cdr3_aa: CASRKSDRVMNTEAFF; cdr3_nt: TGTGCCAGTAGAAAGTCGGACAGGGTCATGAACACTGAAGCTTTCTTT
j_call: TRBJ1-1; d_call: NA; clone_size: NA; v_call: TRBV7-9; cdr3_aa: CASSLVVTEAFF; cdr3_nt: TGTGCCAGCAGCTTAGTTGTCACTGAAGCTTTCTTT
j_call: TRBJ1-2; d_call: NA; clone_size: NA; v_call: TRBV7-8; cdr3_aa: CASSLPIRGYGYTF; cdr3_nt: TGTGCCAGCAGCTTACCCATCCGGGGCTATGGCTACACCTTC
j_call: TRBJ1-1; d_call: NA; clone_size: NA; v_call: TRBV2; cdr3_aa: CASEGFNTEAFF; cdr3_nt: TGTGCCAGCGAAGGATTTAACACTGAAGCTTTCTTT
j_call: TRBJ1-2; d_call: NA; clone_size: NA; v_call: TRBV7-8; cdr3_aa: CASSRPGRRRGFYGYTF; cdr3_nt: TGTGCCAGCAGCCGGCCGGGACGGCGGAGAGGGTTCTATGGCTACACCTTC
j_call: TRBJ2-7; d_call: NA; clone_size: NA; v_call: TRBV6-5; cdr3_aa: CASSSPGLTYEQYF; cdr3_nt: TGTGCCAGCAGTTCCCCAGGACTGACCTACGAGCAGTACTTC
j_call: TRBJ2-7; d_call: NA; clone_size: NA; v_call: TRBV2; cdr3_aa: CASSEWGATYEQYF; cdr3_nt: TGTGCCAGCAGTGAATGGGGGGCTACCTACGAGCAGTACTTC
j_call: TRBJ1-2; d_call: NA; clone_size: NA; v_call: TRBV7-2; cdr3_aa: CASSLSHGDYGYTF; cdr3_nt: TGTGCCAGCAGCTTATCACACGGAGACTATGGCTACACCTTC
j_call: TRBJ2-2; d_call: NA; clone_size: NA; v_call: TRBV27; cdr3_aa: CASSLRHSGELFF; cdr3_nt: TGTGCCAGCAGTTTAAGACATTCCGGGGAGCTGTTTTTT
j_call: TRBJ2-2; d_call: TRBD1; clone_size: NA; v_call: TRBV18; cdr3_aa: CASSPRQGAGELFF; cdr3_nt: TGTGCCAGCTCACCACGACAGGGGGCCGGGGAGCTGTTTTTT
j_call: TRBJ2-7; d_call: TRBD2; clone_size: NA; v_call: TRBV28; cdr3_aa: CASSPSSGGSPYEQYF; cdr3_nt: TGTGCCAGCAGTCCTTCTTCGGGGGGGAGCCCCTACGAGCAGTACTTC
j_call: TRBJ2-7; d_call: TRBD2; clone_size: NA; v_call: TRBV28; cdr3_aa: CASSPYGRGGGEQYF; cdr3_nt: TGTGCCAGCAGTCCATACGGTCGGGGGGGTGGGGAGCAGTACTTC